A selection of T cell receptor beta chains follows, all from one sample in a study of cytomegalovirus exposure and HLA in healthy donors. Assay: immunoSEQ multiplex PCR; the TCRdb copy retains only in-frame clones and omits some. The data show under 150,000 clones, roughly 73% seen once. The sample consisted of PBMCs. Every receptor here comes from a human donor in good health. Each CDR3 is given with its conserved first and last residue. The D gene is left open where the match is weak. The listing skips clone size in some rows; elsewhere it reads once, few, many or a size class.

J: TRBJ1-1
D: NA
size: NA
V: TRBV20-1
DNA: TGCAGTGCTAGTAATAGTGAAGCTTTCTTT
CDR3: CSASNSEAFF

J: TRBJ2-1
D: TRBD2
size: once
V: TRBV7-8
DNA: TGTGCCAGCAGCTTAAAGGGACTAGCGGGGAATGAGCAGTTCTTC
CDR3: CASSLKGLAGNEQFF

J: TRBJ1-1
D: NA
size: NA
V: TRBV10-1
DNA: TGCGCCAGCAGTGAGTCGACGGCAGGGACACATCCGTGCCCTGAAGCTTTCTTT
CDR3: CASSESTAGTHPCPEAFF

J: TRBJ2-7
D: NA
size: NA
V: TRBV7-2
DNA: TGTGCCAGCAGCTTATTCGGGAGTTCCTACGAGCAGTACTTC
CDR3: CASSLFGSSYEQYF

J: TRBJ2-3
D: TRBD1
size: once
V: TRBV9
DNA: TGTGCCAGCAGCGTCATGGGGACAGGGAGCACAGATACGCAGTATTTT
CDR3: CASSVMGTGSTDTQYF

J: TRBJ1-2
D: NA
size: NA
V: TRBV14
DNA: TGTGCCAGCAGCCAAGATAGGGGCTATGGCTACACCTTC
CDR3: CASSQDRGYGYTF

J: TRBJ2-5
D: NA
size: NA
V: TRBV25-1
DNA: TGTGCCAGCAGTGACTACCAAGAGACCCAGTACTTC
CDR3: CASSDYQETQYF

J: TRBJ1-2
D: TRBD1
size: NA
V: TRBV7-2
DNA: TGTGCCAGCAGCTGGGACAGGAACTATGGCTACACCTTC
CDR3: CASSWDRNYGYTF

J: TRBJ2-3
D: NA
size: few
V: TRBV4-1
DNA: TGCGCCAGCAGCCAAGTGGAGGGGGCCATAGATACGCAGTATTTT
CDR3: CASSQVEGAIDTQYF

J: TRBJ2-2
D: NA
size: NA
V: TRBV9
DNA: TGTGCCAGCAGCGCCGAGGGTACTAGCAGGACCGGGGAGCTGTTTTTT
CDR3: CASSAEGTSRTGELFF

J: TRBJ1-5
D: NA
size: few
V: TRBV5-6
DNA: TGTGCCAGCAGCTTGTATCTAGATCCCCAGCCCCAGCATTTT
CDR3: CASSLYLDPQPQHF

J: TRBJ1-2
D: NA
size: NA
V: TRBV29-1
DNA: TGCAGCGCTGAGACAGAAGGCTATGGCTACACCTTC
CDR3: CSAETEGYGYTF

J: TRBJ2-1
D: NA
size: NA
V: TRBV27
DNA: TGTGCCAGCAGTTTTTCGGGTACGGTGGGAGGGGGGTCTTACAATGAGCAGTTCTTC
CDR3: CASSFSGTVGGGSYNEQFF

J: TRBJ2-1
D: TRBD1
size: NA
V: TRBV19
DNA: TGTGCCAGTAGTGCGCTACAGGGGGGTGAGCAGTTCTTC
CDR3: CASSALQGGEQFF

J: TRBJ2-2
D: NA
size: NA
V: TRBV18
DNA: TGTGCCAGCTCACCACCCGGGTCACGAAACACCGGGGAGCTGTTTTTT
CDR3: CASSPPGSRNTGELFF

J: TRBJ1-5
D: NA
size: NA
V: TRBV7-8
DNA: TGTGCCAGCAGCTCGAAAAGGGGGTTTAATCAGCCCCAGCATTTT
CDR3: CASSSKRGFNQPQHF

J: TRBJ2-1
D: NA
size: NA
V: TRBV5-1
DNA: TGCGCCAGCAGCTCCGAGGCAGGGGTGAATGAGCAGTTCTTC
CDR3: CASSSEAGVNEQFF

J: TRBJ2-1
D: NA
size: NA
V: TRBV13
DNA: TGTGCCAGCAGCTTAGGGGACAGTTACAATGAGCAGTTCTTC
CDR3: CASSLGDSYNEQFF

J: TRBJ2-3
D: NA
size: NA
V: TRBV2
DNA: TGTGCCAGCAGGCTAGAGCTTATCACAGATACGCAGTATTTT
CDR3: CASRLELITDTQYF

J: TRBJ1-5
D: NA
size: few
V: TRBV10-2
DNA: TGCGCCAGCAGTGAGTCCGCCAGGCAGCCCCAGCATTTT
CDR3: CASSESARQPQHF

J: TRBJ2-7
D: NA
size: NA
V: TRBV5-4
DNA: TGTGCCAGCAGCTTGAAAGGGGATCGCGAGCAGTACTTC
CDR3: CASSLKGDREQYF

J: TRBJ2-2
D: NA
size: NA
V: TRBV27
DNA: TGTGCCAGCAGTCCCCTCATGGGCGACAGAGTCGGGGAGCTGTTTTTT
CDR3: CASSPLMGDRVGELFF

J: TRBJ1-1
D: TRBD1
size: NA
V: TRBV7-8
DNA: TGTGCCAGCAGCTTAAGGGACAGGGGGTCGAACACTGAAGCTTTCTTT
CDR3: CASSLRDRGSNTEAFF

J: TRBJ2-1
D: NA
size: NA
V: TRBV9
DNA: TGTGCCAGCAGCGTAGCTCACAATGAGCAGTTCTTC
CDR3: CASSVAHNEQFF

J: TRBJ2-3
D: NA
size: NA
V: TRBV6-5
DNA: TGTGCCAGCAGCCCCGGTTTGAGGGGAGGTGATACGCAGTATTTT
CDR3: CASSPGLRGGDTQYF